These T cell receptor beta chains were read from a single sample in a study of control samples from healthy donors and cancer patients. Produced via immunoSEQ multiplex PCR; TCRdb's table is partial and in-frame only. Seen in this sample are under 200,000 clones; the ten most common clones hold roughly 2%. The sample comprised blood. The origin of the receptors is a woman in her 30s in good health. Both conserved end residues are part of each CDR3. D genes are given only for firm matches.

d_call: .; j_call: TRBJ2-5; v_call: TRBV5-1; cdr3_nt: TGCGCCAGCAGCTTGGCCCTCGGAGAAGAGACCCAGTACTTC; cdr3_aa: CASSLALGEETQYF
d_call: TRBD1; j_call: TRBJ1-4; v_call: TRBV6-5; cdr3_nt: TGTGCCAGCACTCCGGGACAGGGAAATGAAAAACTGTTTTTT; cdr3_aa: CASTPGQGNEKLFF
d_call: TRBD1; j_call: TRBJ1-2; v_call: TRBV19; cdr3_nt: TGTGCCAGTAGTATTGGGACAGGGACTCAGAACTATGGCTACACCTTC; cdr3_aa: CASSIGTGTQNYGYTF
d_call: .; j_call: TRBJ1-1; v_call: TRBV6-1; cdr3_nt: TGTGCCAGCAGTGACACGGGGCAGCTGAACACTGAAGCTTTCTTT; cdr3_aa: CASSDTGQLNTEAFF
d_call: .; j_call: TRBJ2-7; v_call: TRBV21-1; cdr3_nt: TGTGCCAGCAGCAAATGTTCTGACACGGCCTACGAGCAGTACTTC; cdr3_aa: CASSKCSDTAYEQYF
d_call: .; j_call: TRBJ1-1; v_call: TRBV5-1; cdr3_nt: TGCGCCAGCAGCGAAACATCGAACACTGAAGCTTTCTTT; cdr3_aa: CASSETSNTEAFF
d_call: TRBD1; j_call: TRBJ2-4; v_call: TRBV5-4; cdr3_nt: TGTGCCAGCAGCTTCCCAGGGGGCCGGAAAAACATTCAGTACTTC; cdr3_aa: CASSFPGGRKNIQYF
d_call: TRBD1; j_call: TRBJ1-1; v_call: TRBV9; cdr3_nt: TGTGCCAGCAGAGAAACTACCGGGACAGGGGTTCGAATGAACACTGAAGCTTTCTTT; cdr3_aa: CASRETTGTGVRMNTEAFF
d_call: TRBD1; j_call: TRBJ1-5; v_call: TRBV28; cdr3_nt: TGTGCCAGCAGCCCAGGGGGGAGCAATCAGCCCCAGCATTTT; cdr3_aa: CASSPGGSNQPQHF
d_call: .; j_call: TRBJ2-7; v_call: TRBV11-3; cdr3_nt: TGTGCCAGCAGCCAGGACCCCTACGAGCAGTACTTC; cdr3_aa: CASSQDPYEQYF
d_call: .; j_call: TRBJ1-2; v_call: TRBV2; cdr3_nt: TGTGCCAGCAGTGTTGGGATAGCTAACTATGGCTACACCTTC; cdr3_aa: CASSVGIANYGYTF
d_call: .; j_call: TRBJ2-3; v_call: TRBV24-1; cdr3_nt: TGTGCCACCAGTGCCGGGGACGGATTAACAGATACGCAGTATTTT; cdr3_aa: CATSAGDGLTDTQYF
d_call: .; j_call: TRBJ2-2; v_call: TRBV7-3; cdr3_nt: TGTGCCAGCAGGGAAGACGGGGAGCTGTTTTTT; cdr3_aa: CASREDGELFF